The rows below give T cell receptor beta chains drawn from one sample of a study of blood T cell repertoires in COVID-19. Measured with immunoSEQ multiplex PCR; TCRdb has only the in-frame clones, and not every one. Of a few hundred thousand clones in the sample, about four fifths were seen once. The sample taken for sequencing was peripheral blood. The receptors come from a person aged 65-85 years with COVID-19, enrolled during active disease. CDR3s include the opening cysteine and the closing phenylalanine or tryptophan. The D gene is left open where the match is weak. Size is stated for part of the rows, as once, few or many counts, or as a class when the clone is expanded.

CDR3 protein: CASSYSQNTEAFF; CDR3 DNA: TGTGCCAGCAGTTACTCCCAGAACACTGAAGCTTTCTTT; D gene: NA; clone size: NA; V gene: TRBV6-5; J gene: TRBJ1-1
CDR3 protein: CAWGGQAASKQYF; CDR3 DNA: TGTGCCTGGGGGGGACAGGCCGCTTCAAAGCAGTACTTC; D gene: TRBD1; clone size: NA; V gene: TRBV30; J gene: TRBJ2-7
CDR3 protein: CASSLGQQGTDTQYF; CDR3 DNA: TGTGCCAGCAGCCTTGGACAGCAGGGCACAGATACGCAGTATTTT; D gene: NA; clone size: few; V gene: TRBV7-2; J gene: TRBJ2-3
CDR3 protein: CASKTGVANTGELFF; CDR3 DNA: TGTGCCAGCAAGACAGGAGTCGCGAACACCGGGGAGCTGTTTTTT; D gene: NA; clone size: NA; V gene: TRBV2; J gene: TRBJ2-2
CDR3 protein: CASSLSDSGGSEQYF; CDR3 DNA: TGCGCCAGCAGCTTGTCGGACTCGGGGGGGAGCGAGCAGTACTTC; D gene: TRBD2; clone size: once; V gene: TRBV5-1; J gene: TRBJ2-7
CDR3 protein: CASGLTSSPLHF; CDR3 DNA: TGTGCCAGCGGGTTGACATCTTCACCCCTCCACTTT; D gene: NA; clone size: once; V gene: TRBV5-5; J gene: TRBJ1-6
CDR3 protein: CASSLSNRGLAYNEQFF; CDR3 DNA: TGTGCCAGCAGTTTATCGAACAGGGGGCTAGCTTACAATGAGCAGTTCTTC; D gene: TRBD1; clone size: NA; V gene: TRBV27; J gene: TRBJ2-1
CDR3 protein: CATRQGAANEKLFF; CDR3 DNA: TGTGCCACCCGACAGGGCGCGGCTAATGAAAAACTGTTTTTT; D gene: TRBD1; clone size: once; V gene: TRBV10-3; J gene: TRBJ1-4
CDR3 protein: CASSIDDSGVSSSYNEQFF; CDR3 DNA: TGTGCCAGTAGTATAGACGATAGCGGGGTGTCGAGCTCCTACAATGAGCAGTTCTTC; D gene: TRBD2; clone size: few; V gene: TRBV19; J gene: TRBJ2-1
CDR3 protein: CASSFSGTGVLNYGYTF; CDR3 DNA: TGTGCCAGCAGTTTCTCCGGGACAGGGGTGCTTAACTATGGCTACACCTTC; D gene: TRBD1; clone size: NA; V gene: TRBV28; J gene: TRBJ1-2
CDR3 protein: CASTISSGSSKTQYF; CDR3 DNA: TGTGCCAGCACTATCTCGAGCGGGAGCAGCAAGACCCAGTACTTC; D gene: TRBD2; clone size: once; V gene: TRBV6-5; J gene: TRBJ2-5
CDR3 protein: CASSLARDRGEDYGYTF; CDR3 DNA: TGTGCCAGCAGCTTAGCCAGAGACAGGGGAGAAGACTATGGCTACACCTTC; D gene: TRBD1; clone size: NA; V gene: TRBV7-9; J gene: TRBJ1-2
CDR3 protein: CASSSTGGWTDTQYF; CDR3 DNA: TGTGCCAGCAGCTCCACAGGGGGCTGGACAGATACGCAGTATTTT; D gene: TRBD1; clone size: NA; V gene: TRBV7-3; J gene: TRBJ2-3
CDR3 protein: CASSQDRGRANQPQHF; CDR3 DNA: TGCGCCAGCAGCCAGGACAGGGGGCGAGCCAATCAGCCCCAGCATTTT; D gene: TRBD1; clone size: NA; V gene: TRBV4-1; J gene: TRBJ1-5
CDR3 protein: CASSFGGGWDINYGYTF; CDR3 DNA: TGTGCCAGCAGTTTCGGGGGGGGCTGGGATATTAACTATGGCTACACCTTC; D gene: NA; clone size: NA; V gene: TRBV28; J gene: TRBJ1-2
CDR3 protein: CASALRGSPNTDTQYF; CDR3 DNA: TGTGCCAGCGCCCTCAGGGGTAGCCCGAATACAGATACGCAGTATTTT; D gene: NA; clone size: NA; V gene: TRBV7-2; J gene: TRBJ2-3
CDR3 protein: CASSFLPTRGDTQYF; CDR3 DNA: TGTGCCAGCAGCTTCTTACCTACTAGGGGGGATACGCAGTATTTT; D gene: NA; clone size: NA; V gene: TRBV7-3; J gene: TRBJ2-3
CDR3 protein: CASSPAYRGHNYGYTF; CDR3 DNA: TGTGCCAGCAGTCCAGCCTACAGGGGTCATAACTATGGCTACACCTTC; D gene: TRBD1; clone size: few; V gene: TRBV28; J gene: TRBJ1-2
CDR3 protein: CASSLGTSVYEQYF; CDR3 DNA: TGTGCCAGCAGCTTGGGGACTAGCGTCTACGAGCAGTACTTC; D gene: TRBD2; clone size: NA; V gene: TRBV7-2; J gene: TRBJ2-7
CDR3 protein: CASSLVPGMNSPLHF; CDR3 DNA: TGTGCCAGCAGCTTGGTTCCAGGGATGAATTCACCCCTCCACTTT; D gene: NA; clone size: NA; V gene: TRBV5-4; J gene: TRBJ1-6
CDR3 protein: CASSLGLAGGSDTQYF; CDR3 DNA: TGCGCCAGCAGCTTGGGACTAGCGGGGGGGTCAGATACGCAGTATTTT; D gene: TRBD2; clone size: few; V gene: TRBV5-1; J gene: TRBJ2-3
CDR3 protein: CASSKDRELYGYTF; CDR3 DNA: TGTGCCAGTAGTAAAGACAGGGAACTCTATGGCTACACCTTC; D gene: TRBD1; clone size: NA; V gene: TRBV19; J gene: TRBJ1-2
CDR3 protein: CASSFQGTVGTGELFF; CDR3 DNA: TGTGCCAGCAGCTTTCAGGGGACGGTAGGCACCGGGGAGCTGTTTTTT; D gene: NA; clone size: NA; V gene: TRBV5-5; J gene: TRBJ2-2
CDR3 protein: CASSYLQTRNQPQHF; CDR3 DNA: TGTGCCAGCAGTTATTTACAGACCCGCAATCAGCCCCAGCATTTT; D gene: NA; clone size: NA; V gene: TRBV6-2/TRBV6-3; J gene: TRBJ1-5
CDR3 protein: CASSLETFGQGLNTIYF; CDR3 DNA: TGTGCCAGCAGCTTAGAAACATTTGGACAGGGATTAAACACCATATATTTT; D gene: TRBD1; clone size: NA; V gene: TRBV11-2; J gene: TRBJ1-3
CDR3 protein: CASSIDGTGGTNEKLFF; CDR3 DNA: TGTGCCAGTAGTATAGACGGTACAGGGGGAACTAATGAAAAACTGTTTTTT; D gene: TRBD1; clone size: few; V gene: TRBV19; J gene: TRBJ1-4
CDR3 protein: CASNPRGGGQPQHF; CDR3 DNA: TGTGCCAGCAACCCGAGGGGGGGCGGTCAGCCCCAGCATTTT; D gene: NA; clone size: NA; V gene: TRBV7-8; J gene: TRBJ1-5
CDR3 protein: CASSDPSSYEQYF; CDR3 DNA: TGCGCCAGCAGTGATCCGAGCTCCTACGAGCAGTACTTC; D gene: NA; clone size: NA; V gene: TRBV10-1; J gene: TRBJ2-7
CDR3 protein: CASSYEQLSYNEQFF; CDR3 DNA: TGTGCCAGCAGTTACGAACAGCTCTCCTACAATGAGCAGTTCTTC; D gene: NA; clone size: NA; V gene: TRBV6-2/TRBV6-3; J gene: TRBJ2-1
CDR3 protein: CASSRDSLNTEAFF; CDR3 DNA: TGTGCCAGCAGCCGGGACAGTTTGAACACTGAAGCTTTCTTT; D gene: TRBD1; clone size: NA; V gene: TRBV7-9; J gene: TRBJ1-1
CDR3 protein: CASSGQGRDQPQHF; CDR3 DNA: TGTGCCAGCTCAGGACAGGGACGGGACCAGCCCCAGCATTTT; D gene: TRBD1; clone size: NA; V gene: TRBV18; J gene: TRBJ1-5
CDR3 protein: CASSLGQKTQETQYF; CDR3 DNA: TGTGCCAGCAGCTTGGGACAGAAGACACAAGAGACCCAGTACTTC; D gene: TRBD1; clone size: once; V gene: TRBV7-9; J gene: TRBJ2-5
CDR3 protein: CAWSGGYTDTQYF; CDR3 DNA: TGTGCCTGGAGTGGAGGCTACACAGATACGCAGTATTTT; D gene: NA; clone size: NA; V gene: TRBV30; J gene: TRBJ2-3
CDR3 protein: CATARASGGLNTGELFF; CDR3 DNA: TGTGCCACCGCCCGTGCTAGCGGGGGGCTGAACACCGGGGAGCTGTTTTTT; D gene: TRBD2; clone size: once; V gene: TRBV24-1; J gene: TRBJ2-2
CDR3 protein: CASSEAGGGSYNEQFF; CDR3 DNA: TGTGCCAGCAGTGAAGCGGGAGGGGGCTCCTACAATGAGCAGTTCTTC; D gene: NA; clone size: NA; V gene: TRBV6-1; J gene: TRBJ2-1
CDR3 protein: CASSQDNLGETQYF; CDR3 DNA: TGCGCCAGCAGCCAGGACAACCTTGGGGAGACCCAGTACTTC; D gene: NA; clone size: NA; V gene: TRBV5-1; J gene: TRBJ2-5
CDR3 protein: CASTDKRTGGNSNQPQHF; CDR3 DNA: TGTGCCAGTACCGATAAACGGACAGGGGGCAATAGCAATCAGCCCCAGCATTTT; D gene: TRBD1; clone size: NA; V gene: TRBV19; J gene: TRBJ1-5
CDR3 protein: CASTRGAGGGEQYF; CDR3 DNA: TGCGCCAGCACAAGGGGTGCGGGAGGGGGCGAGCAGTACTTC; D gene: TRBD2; clone size: NA; V gene: TRBV10-1; J gene: TRBJ2-7
CDR3 protein: CASSGRIGDASPLHF; CDR3 DNA: TGTGCCAGCAGCGGACGGATAGGGGATGCTTCACCCCTCCACTTT; D gene: NA; clone size: once; V gene: TRBV9; J gene: TRBJ1-6
CDR3 protein: CASKDGQGSGNTIYF; CDR3 DNA: TGTGCCAGTAAAGACGGACAGGGCTCTGGAAACACCATATATTTT; D gene: TRBD1; clone size: few; V gene: TRBV19; J gene: TRBJ1-3
CDR3 protein: CASSSQYRVTGELFF; CDR3 DNA: TGTGCCAGCAGTTCGCAATACAGGGTTACCGGGGAGCTGTTTTTT; D gene: NA; clone size: NA; V gene: TRBV27; J gene: TRBJ2-2
CDR3 protein: CASSPLSGTDTQYF; CDR3 DNA: TGCGCCAGCAGCCCCCTGAGCGGCACAGATACGCAGTATTTT; D gene: NA; clone size: NA; V gene: TRBV5-1; J gene: TRBJ2-3
CDR3 protein: CASSFSTGTGAVSTQYF; CDR3 DNA: TGCGCCAGCAGCTTTAGTACGGGAACAGGGGCTGTCTCGACCCAGTACTTC; D gene: TRBD1; clone size: few; V gene: TRBV5-1; J gene: TRBJ2-5
CDR3 protein: CASSQPTPGTSGSEETQYF; CDR3 DNA: TGTGCCAGCAGCCAACCTACCCCCGGGACTAGCGGGAGTGAGGAGACCCAGTACTTC; D gene: TRBD2; clone size: NA; V gene: TRBV4-2; J gene: TRBJ2-5